This T cell receptor beta chain appears in the sequencing data of a study of CD8+CD57+ T cells in acquired aplastic anemia. Study details: Mean DNA quantity obtained from sorted CD4+ and CD8+ cells was 3 to 3.5 ug. Average CD4+ read depth in healthy donors was roughly 10 million reads.

Notes on this clonotype: Its target is not known. Mismatch with germline at one junction end may stem from a read error.

Study outcomes and limitations: Levels of CD8+ Simpson's diversity were not significantly distinct in patients versus controls. Researchers report that about 28 CD8+ CDR3 sequences appeared in both patients and controls.

Genomic DNA acted as the template from which TCR beta VDJ combination and CDR3 sequence profiling were carried out. TCRdb ran MiXCR on the reads and lists one entry per CDR3 protein. This sample has some 410,000 distinct CDR3 sequences, with under 80% found just once. Germline V lookup: CDR1 SGHRS, CDR2 YFSETQ. The CDR3 runs 12 residues. The specimen sequenced was sorted CD4+, CD8+, or CD8+CD57+ T cells (not recorded which) from PBMCs. The TCR sequence derives from a human donor in good health, serving as a control. The rearrangement joins TRBV5-1 to TRBJ2-7, with D maybe TRBD2 (6 bases). The DNA for the CDR3 is TGCGCCAGCAGCATGGAGGAGGGCGAGGAGTACTTC. The encoded protein is CASSMEEGEEYF. Full variable domain (missing parts from reference TRBV5-1 and TRBJ2-7): KAGVTQTPRYLIKTRGQQVTLSCSPISGHRSVSWYQQTPGQGLQFLFEYFSETQRNKGNFPGRFSGRQFSNSRSEMNVSTLELGDSALYLCASSMEEGEEYFGPGTRLTVT.